This T cell receptor beta chain was documented in a study of Tregs in tolerant kidney transplant recipients. Study-level information: After 6 to 7 days with irradiated graft donor PBMCs, CFSE-labeled recipient PBMCs were FACS-sorted. Study conclusions and caveats: Tregs expanded with activated donor B cells seemed most donor-specific. No direct test of biological reproducibility was done here. The small number of patients limits these findings pending further validation.

Trimming cost V 4 bases and J 10 bases, with 11 bases left between them. This CDR3 region has 12 residues. Germline CDR1 and CDR2: MDHEN and SYDVKM. As regards this clone: Its antigen is not identified.

Assay: immunoSEQ multiplex PCR; the TCRdb copy retains only in-frame clones and omits some. This table holds about 8,600 clones, about 45% found once. This chain uses TRBV28 with TRBJ2-1, with D unresolved. Sequencing was done on a sample of CD4+ T cells from blood cultured with allogeneic cells. The receptor's source is a human donor in good health. DNA of the CDR3: TGTGCCAGCAGTTATGGGGAAAGCGAGCAGTTCTTC. Translated: CASSYGESEQFF.